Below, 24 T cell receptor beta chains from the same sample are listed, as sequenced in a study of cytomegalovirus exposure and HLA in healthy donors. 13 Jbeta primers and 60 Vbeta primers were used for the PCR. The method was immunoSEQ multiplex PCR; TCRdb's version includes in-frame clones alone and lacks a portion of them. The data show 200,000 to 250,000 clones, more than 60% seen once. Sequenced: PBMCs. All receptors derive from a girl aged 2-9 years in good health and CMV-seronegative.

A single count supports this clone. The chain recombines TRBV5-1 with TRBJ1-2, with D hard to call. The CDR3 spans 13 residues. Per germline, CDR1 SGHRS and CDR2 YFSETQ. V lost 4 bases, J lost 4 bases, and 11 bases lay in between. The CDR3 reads CASSEPGSYGYTF. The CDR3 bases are TGCGCCAGCAGCGAGCCAGGTAGCTATGGCTACACCTTC.

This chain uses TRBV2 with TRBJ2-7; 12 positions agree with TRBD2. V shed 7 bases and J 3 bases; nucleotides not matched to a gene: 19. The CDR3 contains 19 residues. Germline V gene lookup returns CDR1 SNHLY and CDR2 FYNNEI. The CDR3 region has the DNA TGTGCCAGCATCTCCAGGCCGGGACTAGCGGGCGGAGTCCGCTACGAGCAGTACTTC. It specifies CASISRPGLAGGVRYEQYF.

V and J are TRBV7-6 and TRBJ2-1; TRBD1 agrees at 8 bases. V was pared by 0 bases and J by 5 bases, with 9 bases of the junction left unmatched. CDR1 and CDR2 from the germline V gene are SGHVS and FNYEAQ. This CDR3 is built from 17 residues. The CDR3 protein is CASSLAPGQVTDNEQFF. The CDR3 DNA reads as TGTGCCAGCAGCTTAGCCCCGGGACAGGTGACGGACAATGAGCAGTTCTTC.

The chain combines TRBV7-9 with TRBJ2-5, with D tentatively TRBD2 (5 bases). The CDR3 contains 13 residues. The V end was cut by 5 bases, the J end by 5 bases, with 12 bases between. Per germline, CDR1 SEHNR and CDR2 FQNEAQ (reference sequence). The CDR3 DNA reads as TGTGCCAGCAGCGACCGACCGGGGGAGACCCAGTACTTC. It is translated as CASSDRPGETQYF. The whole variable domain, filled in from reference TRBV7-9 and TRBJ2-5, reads DTGVSQNPRHKITKRGQNVTFRCDPISEHNRLYWYRQTLGQGPEFLTYFQNEAQLEKSRLLSDRFSAERPKGSFSTLEIQRTEQGDSAMYLCASSDRPGETQYFGPGTRLLVL.

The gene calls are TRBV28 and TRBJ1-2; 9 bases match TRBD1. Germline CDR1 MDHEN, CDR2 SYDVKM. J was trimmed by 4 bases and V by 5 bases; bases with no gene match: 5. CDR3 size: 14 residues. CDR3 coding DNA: TGTGCCAGCAGTAAATCGGACAGGGGCTATGGCTACACCTTC. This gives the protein CASSKSDRGYGYTF.

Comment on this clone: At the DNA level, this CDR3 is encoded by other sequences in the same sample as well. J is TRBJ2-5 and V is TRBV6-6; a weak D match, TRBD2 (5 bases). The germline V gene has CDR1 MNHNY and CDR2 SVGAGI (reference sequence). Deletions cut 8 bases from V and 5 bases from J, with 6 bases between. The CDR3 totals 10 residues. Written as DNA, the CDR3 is TGTGCCAGCCGAGGGGAGACCCAGTACTTC. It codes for CASRGETQYF.

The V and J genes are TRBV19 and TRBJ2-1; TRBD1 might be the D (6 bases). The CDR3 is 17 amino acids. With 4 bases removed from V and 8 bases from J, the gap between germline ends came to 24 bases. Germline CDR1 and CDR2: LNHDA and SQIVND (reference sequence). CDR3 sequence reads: CASSTPLVGQKSHEQFF. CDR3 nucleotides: TGTGCCAGTAGTACCCCCCTTGTGGGACAAAAGAGCCATGAGCAGTTCTTC.

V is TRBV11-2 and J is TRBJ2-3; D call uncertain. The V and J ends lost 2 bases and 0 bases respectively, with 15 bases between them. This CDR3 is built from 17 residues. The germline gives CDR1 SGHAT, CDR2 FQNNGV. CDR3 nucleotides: TGTGCCAGCAGCTTATTTTCGGTGAGATCTAGCACAGATACGCAGTATTTT. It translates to CASSLFSVRSSTDTQYF. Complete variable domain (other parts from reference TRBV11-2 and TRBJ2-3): EAGVAQSPRYKIIEKRQSVAFWCNPISGHATLYWYQQILGQGPKLLIQFQNNGVVDDSQLPKDRFSAERLKGVDSTLKIQPAKLEDSAVYLCASSLFSVRSSTDTQYFGPGTRLTVL.

In nucleotides, the CDR3 is TGTGCCAGCAACCCAGGGGGATGGACCTACGAGCAGTACTTC. Encoded protein: CASNPGGWTYEQYF. The chain uses TRBV6-1 and TRBJ2-7; 7 bases line up with TRBD1. V shed 7 bases, J shed 2 bases, and the junction held 8 bases outside the gene matches. This CDR3 has 14 amino acids. Germline CDR1 reads MNHNS; CDR2 reads SASEGT.

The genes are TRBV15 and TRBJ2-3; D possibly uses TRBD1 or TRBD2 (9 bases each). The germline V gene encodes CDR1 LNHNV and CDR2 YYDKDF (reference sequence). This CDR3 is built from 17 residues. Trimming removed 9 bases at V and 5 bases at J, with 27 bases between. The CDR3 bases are TGTGCCACAACCGGGACAGGGAGGCTAGCGGGGAGAGATACGCAGTATTTT. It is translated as CATTGTGRLAGRDTQYF.

The CDR3 region has the DNA TGTGCCAGCAGCGAACCGGGGACAGTGAAACTGTTTTTT. It specifies CASSEPGTVKLFF. The V gene is TRBV5-4, the J gene TRBJ1-4; 7 bases line up with TRBD1. The trim removed 4 bases at V and 11 bases at J, leaving 8 bases unmatched. The CDR3 is made up of 13 amino acids. In germline, CDR1 is SGHNT, CDR2 YYREEE (reference sequence).

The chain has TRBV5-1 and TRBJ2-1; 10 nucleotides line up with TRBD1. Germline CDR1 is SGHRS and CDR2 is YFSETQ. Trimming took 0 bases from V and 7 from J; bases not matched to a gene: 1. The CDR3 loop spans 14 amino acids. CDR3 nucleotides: TGCGCCAGCAGCTTGGGGGACAGGGGTAATGAGCAGTTCTTC. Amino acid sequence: CASSLGDRGNEQFF.

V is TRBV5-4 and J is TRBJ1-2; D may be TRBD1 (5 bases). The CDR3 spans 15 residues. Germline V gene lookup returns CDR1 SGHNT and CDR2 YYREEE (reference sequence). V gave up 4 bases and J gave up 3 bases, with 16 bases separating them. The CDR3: CASSPGGASDYGYTF. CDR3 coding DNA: TGTGCCAGCAGCCCTGGAGGGGCTTCCGACTATGGCTACACCTTC. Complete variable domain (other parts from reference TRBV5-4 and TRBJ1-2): ETGVTQSPTHLIKTRGQQVTLRCSSQSGHNTVSWYQQALGQGPQFIFQYYREEENGRGNFPPRFSGLQFPNYSSELNVNALELDDSALYLCASSPGGASDYGYTFGSGTRLTVV.

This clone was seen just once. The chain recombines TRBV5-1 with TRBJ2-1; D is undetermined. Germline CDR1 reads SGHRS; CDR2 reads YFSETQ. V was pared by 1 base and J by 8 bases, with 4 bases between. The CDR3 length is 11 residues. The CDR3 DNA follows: TGCGCCAGCAGCTTGTTCGATGAGCAGTTCTTC. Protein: CASSLFDEQFF. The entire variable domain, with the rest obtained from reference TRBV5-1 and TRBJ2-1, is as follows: KAGVTQTPRYLIKTRGQQVTLSCSPISGHRSVSWYQQTPGQGLQFLFEYFSETQRNKGNFPGRFSGRQFSNSRSEMNVSTLELGDSALYLCASSLFDEQFFGPGTRLTVL.

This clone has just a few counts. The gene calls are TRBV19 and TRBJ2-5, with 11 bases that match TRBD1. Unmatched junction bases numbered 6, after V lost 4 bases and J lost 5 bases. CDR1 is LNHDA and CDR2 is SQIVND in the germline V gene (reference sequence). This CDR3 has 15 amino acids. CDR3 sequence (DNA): TGTGCCAGTAGTAGCGGGACAGGGGGTAGGGAGACCCAGTACTTC. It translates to CASSSGTGGRETQYF.

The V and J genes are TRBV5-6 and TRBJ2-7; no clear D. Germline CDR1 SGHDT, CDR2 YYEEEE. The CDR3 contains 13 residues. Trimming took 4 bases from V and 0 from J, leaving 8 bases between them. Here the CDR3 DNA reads TGTGCCAGCAGCCCGAAACTCTCCTACGAGCAGTACTTC. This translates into CASSPKLSYEQYF.

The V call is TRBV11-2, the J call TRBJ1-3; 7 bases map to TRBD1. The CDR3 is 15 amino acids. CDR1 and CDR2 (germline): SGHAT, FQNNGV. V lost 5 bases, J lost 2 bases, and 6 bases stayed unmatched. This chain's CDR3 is CASSEKGAPGNTIYF. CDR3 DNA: TGTGCCAGCAGCGAGAAGGGGGCGCCTGGAAACACCATATATTTT.

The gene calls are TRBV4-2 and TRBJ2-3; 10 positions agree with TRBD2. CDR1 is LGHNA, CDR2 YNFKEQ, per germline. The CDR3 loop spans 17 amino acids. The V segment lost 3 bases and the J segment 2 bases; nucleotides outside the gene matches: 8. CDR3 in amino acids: CASSHSGTSAHTDTQYF. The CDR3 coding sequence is TGTGCCAGCAGCCATTCTGGGACTAGCGCCCACACAGATACGCAGTATTTT.

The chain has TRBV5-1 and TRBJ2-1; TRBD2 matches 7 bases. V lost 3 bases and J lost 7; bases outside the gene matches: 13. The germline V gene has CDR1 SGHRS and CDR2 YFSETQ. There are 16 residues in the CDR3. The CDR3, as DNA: TGCGCCAGCAGCTGGGTTACTAGCGAGGTTCAAAATGAGCAGTTCTTC. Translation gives CASSWVTSEVQNEQFF.

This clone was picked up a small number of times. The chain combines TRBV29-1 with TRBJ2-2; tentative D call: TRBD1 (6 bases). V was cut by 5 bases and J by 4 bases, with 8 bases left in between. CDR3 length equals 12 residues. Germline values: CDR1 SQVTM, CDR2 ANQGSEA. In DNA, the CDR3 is TGCAGCGTTCTACAGGGCACCGGGGAGCTGTTTTTT. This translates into CSVLQGTGELFF.

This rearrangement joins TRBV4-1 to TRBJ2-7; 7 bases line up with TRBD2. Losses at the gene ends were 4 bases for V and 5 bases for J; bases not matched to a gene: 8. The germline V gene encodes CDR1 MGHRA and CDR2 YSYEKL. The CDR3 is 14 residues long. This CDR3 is CASSPGLTGNEQYF. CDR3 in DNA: TGCGCCAGCAGCCCGGGACTAACCGGCAACGAGCAGTACTTC.

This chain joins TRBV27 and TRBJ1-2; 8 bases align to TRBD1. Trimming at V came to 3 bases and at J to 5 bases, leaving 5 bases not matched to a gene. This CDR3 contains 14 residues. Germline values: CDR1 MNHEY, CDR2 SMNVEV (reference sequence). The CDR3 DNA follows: TGTGCCAGCAGTTTCTCGGGACAGGTTTATGGCTACACCTTC. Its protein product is CASSFSGQVYGYTF.

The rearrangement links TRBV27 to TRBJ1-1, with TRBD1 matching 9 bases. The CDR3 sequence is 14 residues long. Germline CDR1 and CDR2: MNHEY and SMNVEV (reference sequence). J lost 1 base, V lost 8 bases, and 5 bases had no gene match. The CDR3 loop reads CASRTGDRNTEAFF. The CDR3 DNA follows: TGTGCCAGCCGGACAGGGGACAGGAACACTGAAGCTTTCTTT.

CDR3 in DNA: TGTGCCAGCTCACCATTGCGGGGGGGTACTGAAGCTTTCTTT. Protein: CASSPLRGGTEAFF. The chain couples TRBV18 to TRBJ1-1, with D possibly TRBD1 on 5 matching bases. The V end was cut by 2 bases, the J end by 5 bases, with 12 bases between. Germline V lookup: CDR1 KGHSH, CDR2 LQKENI. CDR3 length equals 14 residues. The full variable domain, in which reference TRBV18 and TRBJ1-1 provide the parts outside the CDR3, is NAGVMQNPRHLVRRRGQEARLRCSPMKGHSHVYWYRQLPEEGLKFMVYLQKENIIDESGMPKERFSAEFPKEGPSILRIQQVVRGDSAAYFCASSPLRGGTEAFFGQGTRLTVV.